What follows describes a single T cell receptor (beta chain). This clone was found a few times. Its antigen is still unknown. No much larger clone exists at a distance of one base, and base qualities are not known. Deep TCRbeta sequencing was performed with the immunoSEQ platform. The authors' pipeline ran thus. For further analysis, only productive rearrangements were exported from the immunoSEQ Analyzer. Bulk TCRbeta clonotypes were assigned T cell phenotypes by matching to single-cell RNA+TCR-seq clones sharing the same TCRbeta sequence. Clone enrichment in tumor was calculated as tumor frequency divided by PBMC frequency from bulk TCR sequencing. GLIPH was used to sort TCRs into specificity groups, which are clusters of distinct TCRs that likely recognize common antigens through shared CDR3 motifs. TCRdb obtained this table from immuneACCESS and retained in-frame rearrangements with V and J assigned. These tables miss some clones; where compared with another copy, unresolved V genes account for less than half of the shortfall, and the remainder is unexplained. V and J calls and clone size are given by that table; D and trimming were obtained from the DNA. The sample table contains approximately 50,000 clones; only one count was recorded for 65% to 85% of them. Around 8.7% of the sample is in the top ten clones.

These data originate in a study of T cells in tumors after PD-1 blockade (dated by TCRdb to about 2019). Regarding the complete study: Exclusion criteria were prior checkpoint blockade, use of systemic immunosuppressants, or recent radiotherapy or other anti-cancer therapy within 4 weeks. On average, peripheral blood samples yielded 35,000 to 45,000 unique clonotypes and roughly 100,000 TCR templates (range about 21,000-260,000). The study performed paired single-cell RNA and TCR sequencing on site-matched tumors from BCC or SCC patients before and after anti-PD-1 therapy. Patients received pembrolizumab 200 mg every 3 weeks or cemiplimab 350 mg every 2 weeks. While on anti-PD-1 treatment, some of the patients also continued taking daily vismodegib 150 mg. To compare clonotypes in blood and tumor, bulk TCR sequencing was done on some 10 peripheral blood samples taken from 5 patients. RECIST version 1.1 was used to assess clinical response. Results the study describes overall, beyond this receptor: Where the novel T cell clones came from was not determined, and possible sources could include lymphoid organs or rare unexpanded clones inside the tumor or in the tumor periphery. Around 38% of the TCR clonotypes from tumors also showed up in blood, and some novel exhausted tumor clones were present in pre-treatment blood, which suggests peripheral recruitment.

For bulk TCRbeta sequencing, genomic DNA was extracted from tumor biopsies or peripheral blood, and input amounts ranged from roughly 550 ng to 6,500 ng. Every patient had histologically proven advanced or metastatic basal or squamous cell carcinoma and was a poor candidate for surgical resection. Of the approximately 10 patients making up the basal cell carcinoma cohort, roughly eight underwent bulk tumor TCR sequencing. CDR1 and CDR2, looked up from the germline V gene (reference sequence), are SGHNT and YYREEE. The CDR3 measures 15 amino acids from cysteine to phenylalanine. Only the CDR3 part of the read is kept: 45 bases, read in frame from the first base. The junction carries 14 bases between V and J, which are trimmed by 3 bases and 1 base respectively.

The rearranged chain carries TRBV5-4 and TRBJ2-7, with the D gene call left open. The sequence came from a human donor with advanced basal cell or squamous cell carcinoma (not recorded which). This sample comprised PBMCs, obtained before anti-PD-1 therapy. The CDR3 protein is CASSSNIEQSYEQYF. Here is the DNA: TGTGCCAGCAGCTCCAACATTGAGCAGTCCTACGAGCAGTACTTC.